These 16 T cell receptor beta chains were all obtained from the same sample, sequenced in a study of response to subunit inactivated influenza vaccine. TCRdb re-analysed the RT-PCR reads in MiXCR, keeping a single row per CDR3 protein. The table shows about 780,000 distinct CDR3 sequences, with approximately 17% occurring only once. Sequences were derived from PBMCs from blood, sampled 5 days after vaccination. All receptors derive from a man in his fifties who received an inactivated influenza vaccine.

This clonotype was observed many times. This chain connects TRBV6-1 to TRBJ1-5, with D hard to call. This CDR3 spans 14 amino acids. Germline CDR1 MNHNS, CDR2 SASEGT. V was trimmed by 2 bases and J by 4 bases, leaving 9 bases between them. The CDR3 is CASSEYPLNQPQHF. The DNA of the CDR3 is TGTGCCAGCAGTGAATATCCCCTAAATCAGCCCCAGCATTTT.

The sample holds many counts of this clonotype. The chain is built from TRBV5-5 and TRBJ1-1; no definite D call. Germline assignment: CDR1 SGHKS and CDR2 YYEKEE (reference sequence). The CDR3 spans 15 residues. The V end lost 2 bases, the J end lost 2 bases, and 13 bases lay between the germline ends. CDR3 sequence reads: CASSFGPAANTEAFF. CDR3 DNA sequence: TGTGCCAGCAGCTTCGGGCCAGCAGCAAACACTGAAGCTTTCTTT.

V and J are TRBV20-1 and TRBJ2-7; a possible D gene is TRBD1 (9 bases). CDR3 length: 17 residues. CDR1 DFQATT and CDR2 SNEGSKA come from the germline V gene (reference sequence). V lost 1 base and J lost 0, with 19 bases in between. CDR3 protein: CSARGQGDSGTSYEQYF. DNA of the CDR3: TGCAGTGCTAGAGGACAGGGGGATAGCGGGACCTCCTACGAGCAGTACTTC.

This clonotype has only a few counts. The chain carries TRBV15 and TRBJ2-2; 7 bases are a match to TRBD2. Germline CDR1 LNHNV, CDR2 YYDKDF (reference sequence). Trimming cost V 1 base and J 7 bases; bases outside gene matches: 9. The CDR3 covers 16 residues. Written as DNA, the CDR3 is TGTGCCACCAGCAGAGGCCTAGCGGTATTAGGCGGGGAGCTGTTTTTT. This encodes CATSRGLAVLGGELFF. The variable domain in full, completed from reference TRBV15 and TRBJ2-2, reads DAMVIQNPRYQVTQFGKPVTLSCSQTLNHNVMYWYQQKSSQAPKLLFHYYDKDFNNEADTPDNFQSRRPNTSFCFLDIRSPGLGDTAMYLCATSRGLAVLGGELFFGEGSRLTVL.

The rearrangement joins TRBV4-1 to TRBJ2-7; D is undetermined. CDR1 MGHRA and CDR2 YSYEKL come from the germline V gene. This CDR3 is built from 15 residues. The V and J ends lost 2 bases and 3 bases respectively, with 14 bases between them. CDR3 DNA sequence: TGCGCCAGCAGCCAACGACGAGGCGAGGACTACGAGCAGTACTTC. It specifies CASSQRRGEDYEQYF.

CDR3 DNA sequence: TGTGCCAGCAGCTTAGAGTCGTGGGGCAATCAGCCCCAGCATTTT. It codes for CASSLESWGNQPQHF. The chain recombines TRBV11-2 with TRBJ1-5; D remains unclear. This CDR3 comprises 15 residues. The germline V gene encodes CDR1 SGHAT and CDR2 FQNNGV. The V and J ends lost 0 bases and 2 bases respectively, with 8 bases between them.

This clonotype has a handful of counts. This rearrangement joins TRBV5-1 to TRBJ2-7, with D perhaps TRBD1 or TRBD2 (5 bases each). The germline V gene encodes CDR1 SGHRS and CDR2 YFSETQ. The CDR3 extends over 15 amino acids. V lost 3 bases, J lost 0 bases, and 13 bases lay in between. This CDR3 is CASSSSPGTSYEQYF. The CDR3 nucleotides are TGCGCCAGCAGCTCCTCCCCAGGGACCTCCTACGAGCAGTACTTC.

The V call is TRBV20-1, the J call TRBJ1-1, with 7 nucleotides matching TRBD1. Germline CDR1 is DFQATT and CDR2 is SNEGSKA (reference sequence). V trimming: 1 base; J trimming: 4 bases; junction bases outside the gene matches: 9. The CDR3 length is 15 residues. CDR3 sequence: CSARGSSTGLTEAFF. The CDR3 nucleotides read TGCAGTGCTAGAGGCAGCTCGACAGGGCTCACTGAAGCTTTCTTT.

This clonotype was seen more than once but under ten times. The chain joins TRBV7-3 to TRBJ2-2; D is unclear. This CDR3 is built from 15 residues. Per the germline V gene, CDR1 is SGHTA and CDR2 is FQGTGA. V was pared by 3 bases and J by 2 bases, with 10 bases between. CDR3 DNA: TGTGCCAGCAGCTTGGTACAGACTAACACCGGGGAGCTGTTTTTT. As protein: CASSLVQTNTGELFF.

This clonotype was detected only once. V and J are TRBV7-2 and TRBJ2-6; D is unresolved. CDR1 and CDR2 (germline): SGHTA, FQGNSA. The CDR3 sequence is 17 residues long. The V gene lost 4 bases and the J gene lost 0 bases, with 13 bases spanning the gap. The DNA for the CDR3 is TGTGCCAGCAGCTCCAGGTTAGGGTTCTCTGGGGCCAACGTCCTGACTTTC. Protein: CASSSRLGFSGANVLTF. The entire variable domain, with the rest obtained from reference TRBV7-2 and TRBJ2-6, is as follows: GAGVSQSPSNKVTEKGKDVELRCDPISGHTALYWYRQSLGQGLEFLIYFQGNSAPDKSGLPSDRFSAERTGGSVSTLTIQRTQQEDSAVYLCASSSRLGFSGANVLTFGAGSRLTVL.

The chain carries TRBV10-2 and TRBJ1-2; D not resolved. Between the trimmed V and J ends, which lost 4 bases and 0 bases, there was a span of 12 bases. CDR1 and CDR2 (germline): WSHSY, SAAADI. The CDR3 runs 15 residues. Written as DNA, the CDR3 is TGCGCCAGCAGTGTCTCTGCCACAGCTAACTATGGCTACACCTTC. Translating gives CASSVSATANYGYTF.

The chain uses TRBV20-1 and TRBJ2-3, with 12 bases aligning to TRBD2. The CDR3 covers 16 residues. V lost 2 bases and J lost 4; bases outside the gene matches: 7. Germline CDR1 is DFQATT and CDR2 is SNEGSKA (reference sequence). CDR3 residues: CSARNPGLAGADTQYF. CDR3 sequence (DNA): TGCAGTGCTAGAAATCCGGGACTAGCGGGTGCAGATACGCAGTATTTT.

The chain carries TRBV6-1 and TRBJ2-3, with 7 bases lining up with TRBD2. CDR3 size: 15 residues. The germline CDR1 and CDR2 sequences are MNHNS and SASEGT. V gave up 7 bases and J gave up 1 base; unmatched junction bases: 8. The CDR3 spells CASTNQRDRTDTQYF. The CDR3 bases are TGTGCCAGCACCAATCAGCGGGACCGCACAGATACGCAGTATTTT.

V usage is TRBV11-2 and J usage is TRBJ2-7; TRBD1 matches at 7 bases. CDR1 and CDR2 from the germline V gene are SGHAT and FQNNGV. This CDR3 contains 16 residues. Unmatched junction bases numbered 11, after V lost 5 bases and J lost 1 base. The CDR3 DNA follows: TGTGCCAGCAGCCGTATCCGGGACAGTAAATCCTACGAGCAGTACTTC. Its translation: CASSRIRDSKSYEQYF.

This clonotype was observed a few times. The CDR3 nucleotides are TGTGCCAGCAGTTGGGGACTAGCGGGTGATGAGCAGTTCTTC. Amino acids: CASSWGLAGDEQFF. This rearrangement joins TRBV6-5 to TRBJ2-1; 12 bases align to TRBD2. CDR1 is MNHEY and CDR2 is SVGAGI in the germline V gene. There are 14 residues in the CDR3. With V trimmed by 4 bases and J by 8 bases, 3 bases remained unmatched.

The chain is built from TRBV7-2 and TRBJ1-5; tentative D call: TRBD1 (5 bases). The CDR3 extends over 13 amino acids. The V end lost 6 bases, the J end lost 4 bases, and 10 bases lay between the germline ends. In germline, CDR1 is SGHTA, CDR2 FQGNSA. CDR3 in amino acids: CASSQQENQPQHF. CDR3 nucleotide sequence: TGTGCCAGCAGTCAACAGGAGAATCAGCCCCAGCATTTT.